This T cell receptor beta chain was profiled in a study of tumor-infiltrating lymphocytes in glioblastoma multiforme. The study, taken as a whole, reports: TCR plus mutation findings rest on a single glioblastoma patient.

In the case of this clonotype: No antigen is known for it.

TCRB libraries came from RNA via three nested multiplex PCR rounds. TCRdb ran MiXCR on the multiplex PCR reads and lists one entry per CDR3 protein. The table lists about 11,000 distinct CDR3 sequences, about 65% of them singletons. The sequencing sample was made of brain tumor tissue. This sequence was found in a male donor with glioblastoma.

CDR3 protein: CASSLAKMKAEAFF. In DNA form, the CDR3 reads TGTGCCAGCAGCTTGGCGAAGATGAAGGCTGAAGCTTTCTTT. The chain uses TRBV5-6 and TRBJ1-1, with no clear D. V gave up 0 bases and J gave up 6 bases, with 12 bases separating them. Germline CDR1 is SGHDT and CDR2 is YYEEEE. CDR3 length: 14 amino acids.